Listed here are 4 T cell receptor beta chains from one sample, sequenced in a study of blood T cells in healthy people across ages. Alongside a J-beta primer mix, a sample-barcoded 5' primer served in a second PCR lasting about 7 to 12 cycles. TCRdb passed the 5' RACE reads through MiXCR, listing each CDR3 protein once. In the table there are 850,000 or so distinct CDR3 sequences, about 30% of which are singletons. Sequencing input: blood. These receptors were collected from a woman older than 75 in good health.

This clonotype was seen repeatedly, ten times or more. J is TRBJ2-7 and V is TRBV3-1; weak D call: TRBD2 (5 bases). The CDR3 is made up of 12 amino acids. Trimming cost V 1 base and J 9 bases, with 10 bases left between them. Per the germline V gene, CDR1 is LGHDT and CDR2 is YNNKEL (reference sequence). The CDR3 bases are TGTGCCAGCAGCCAAGGCCGGGGTAGGCAGTACTTC. Amino acid sequence: CASSQGRGRQYF.

The CDR3 DNA is TGTGCCAGTAGTACTCCCGGGACTAGCGGGGGGGTTTCGAATGAGCAGTTCTTC. It specifies CASSTPGTSGGVSNEQFF. The J gene is TRBJ2-1, the V gene TRBV19; 16 nucleotides line up with TRBD2. V gave up 4 bases and J gave up 7 bases; unmatched junction bases: 10. The CDR3 is made up of 18 amino acids. Germline CDR1 is LNHDA and CDR2 is SQIVND (reference sequence).

The CDR3 protein is CASSLGALGGRPDTQYF. The CDR3 DNA follows: TGTGCCAGCAGTTTAGGGGCACTAGGAGGGAGACCAGATACGCAGTATTTT. The chain couples TRBV12-3 or TRBV12-4 to TRBJ2-3; TRBD2 is a possible D gene (6 bases). CDR3 length equals 17 residues. Trimming removed 1 base at V and 4 bases at J, with 18 bases between.

The chain has TRBV6-6 and TRBJ1-1, with D perhaps matching TRBD1 (5 bases). Trimming removed 0 bases at V and 1 base at J, with 9 bases between. The CDR3 extends over 15 amino acids. Germline loops: CDR1 MNHNY, CDR2 SVGAGI (reference sequence). The CDR3 DNA reads TGTGCCAGCAGTTACTCCGACAGAACGAACACTGAAGCTTTCTTT. The encoded protein is CASSYSDRTNTEAFF.